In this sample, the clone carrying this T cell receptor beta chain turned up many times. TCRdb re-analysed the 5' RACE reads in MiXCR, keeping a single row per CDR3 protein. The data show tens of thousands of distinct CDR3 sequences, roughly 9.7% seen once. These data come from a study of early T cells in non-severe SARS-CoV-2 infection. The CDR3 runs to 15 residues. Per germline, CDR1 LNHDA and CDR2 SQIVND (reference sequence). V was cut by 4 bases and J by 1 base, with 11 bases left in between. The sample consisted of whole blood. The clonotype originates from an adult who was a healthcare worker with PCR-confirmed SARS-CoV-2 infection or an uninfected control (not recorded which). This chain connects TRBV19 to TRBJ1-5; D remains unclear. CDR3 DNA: TGTGCCAGTAGTAAGGGAGGTGGGAGCAATCAGCCCCAGCATTTT. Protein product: CASSKGGGSNQPQHF.